Below are 14 T cell receptor beta chains sequenced from a single sample in a study of control samples from healthy donors and cancer patients. Method: immunoSEQ multiplex PCR; TCRdb's copy keeps in-frame clones and lacks some. The table includes 110,000 to 150,000 clones, 80% to 95% detected once. Sequenced: blood. Source of these receptors: a man in his thirties or forties in good health.

This chain connects TRBV11-2 to TRBJ2-7; 7 nucleotides match TRBD1. Germline values: CDR1 SGHAT, CDR2 FQNNGV. The CDR3 sequence is 14 residues long. Trimming at V came to 4 bases and at J to 9 bases, leaving 12 bases not matched to a gene. CDR3 loop: CASSWRQGASTQYF. The CDR3 nucleotides read TGTGCCAGCAGCTGGCGACAGGGTGCGTCAACGCAGTACTTC.

The rearrangement uses TRBV28 and TRBJ1-5, with 7 bases fitting TRBD1. Germline V gene lookup returns CDR1 MDHEN and CDR2 SYDVKM. V trimming: 5 bases; J trimming: 8 bases; junction bases outside the gene matches: 9. The CDR3 covers 14 residues. CDR3 loop: CASSDRQGWKPQHF. CDR3 bases: TGTGCCAGCAGTGACCGACAGGGCTGGAAGCCCCAGCATTTT.

Here the CDR3 DNA reads TGTGCCAGCAGCTTAAGCGGGAGCGACTACAATGAGCAGTTCTTC. As protein: CASSLSGSDYNEQFF. The chain joins TRBV7-6 to TRBJ2-1, with 8 positions matching TRBD2. CDR3 length equals 15 residues. CDR1 is SGHVS and CDR2 is FNYEAQ in the germline V gene. The ends lost 2 bases at V and 3 bases at J; junction bases unmatched: 3.

This chain connects TRBV29-1 to TRBJ2-7, with 9 bases identical to TRBD1. The CDR3 runs to 13 residues. The germline gives CDR1 SQVTM, CDR2 ANQGSEA. Losses at the gene ends were 5 bases for V and 5 bases for J; bases not matched to a gene: 7. The CDR3 spells CSVPIGQGNEQYF. CDR3 coding DNA: TGCAGCGTTCCCATCGGACAGGGGAACGAGCAGTACTTC.

The V and J genes are TRBV11-3 and TRBJ2-7, with D perhaps TRBD2 (5 bases). Per the germline V gene, CDR1 is SGHNT and CDR2 is YENEEA. The CDR3 has 13 residues. Trimming removed 5 bases at V and 2 bases at J, with 10 bases between. The CDR3 DNA follows: TGTGCCAGCAGCGAGCGGCCTGCCTACGAGCAGTACTTC. Its protein product is CASSERPAYEQYF.

J is TRBJ2-2 and V is TRBV2; TRBD2 matches 8 bases. Germline values: CDR1 SNHLY, CDR2 FYNNEI. The CDR3 contains 16 residues. J lost 4 bases, V lost 2 bases, and 6 bases had no gene match. CDR3 coding DNA: TGTGCCAGCAGTGAACGACTAGCGATATTCACCGGGGAGCTGTTTTTT. This sequence encodes CASSERLAIFTGELFF.

The chain combines TRBV11-2 with TRBJ2-2; tentative D call: TRBD1 (6 bases). The length of the CDR3 is 18 residues. The V and J ends lost 4 bases and 2 bases respectively, with 20 bases between them. Germline V gives CDR1 SGHAT, CDR2 FQNNGV. CDR3 sequence reads: CASSSRVWGTQNTGELFF. CDR3 in DNA: TGTGCCAGCAGCTCCCGAGTTTGGGGGACACAAAACACCGGGGAGCTGTTTTTT.

CDR3 residues: CAWSAAGADTDTQYF. As DNA, the CDR3 is TGTGCCTGGAGCGCCGCGGGCGCCGACACAGATACGCAGTATTTT. This chain links TRBV30 with TRBJ2-3; D is possibly TRBD2 (5 bases). V was trimmed by 3 bases and J by 2 bases, leaving 15 bases between them. Germline values: CDR1 GTSNPN, CDR2 SVGIG (reference sequence). CDR3 length: 15 residues.

In this sample, this clone turned up once. The CDR3 loop is CASSLGQRILAFF. CDR3 coding DNA: TGTGCCAGCAGCTTGGGACAGAGGATTCTGGCTTTCTTT. The rearrangement links TRBV5-6 to TRBJ1-1; D is perhaps TRBD1 (5 bases). Trimming pared 0 bases from V and 11 bases from J, leaving 14 bases between. This CDR3 is 13 amino acids long. Looked up from germline, CDR1 is SGHDT and CDR2 is YYEEEE.

The gene calls are TRBV18 and TRBJ2-1; 7 bases align to TRBD2. V shed 6 bases and J 8 bases; nucleotides not matched to a gene: 10. The CDR3 runs 14 residues. The germline gives CDR1 KGHSH, CDR2 LQKENI. CDR3 sequence reads: CASSASAGDHEQFF. The DNA of the CDR3 is TGTGCCAGCTCGGCCAGTGCGGGAGATCATGAGCAGTTCTTC.

The rearrangement uses TRBV29-1 and TRBJ1-2; D ambiguous. Germline values: CDR1 SQVTM, CDR2 ANQGSEA. V was clipped by 4 bases and J by 2 bases, with 11 bases between them. The CDR3 extends over 13 amino acids. CDR3 in DNA: TGCAGCGTTGCGCAAACTATGAACTATGGCTACACCTTC. This sequence encodes CSVAQTMNYGYTF.

The rearrangement uses TRBV2 and TRBJ2-7; D ambiguous. This CDR3 has 15 residues. V lost 9 bases and J 1 base, leaving 19 bases between the germline ends. Germline V CDR1 and CDR2: SNHLY, FYNNEI. CDR3 sequence: CASLFRASFSYEQYF. The CDR3, as DNA: TGTGCCAGTCTATTCCGGGCCTCTTTTTCCTACGAGCAGTACTTC.

The chain links TRBV5-1 to TRBJ2-6; D is uncertain. Trimming took off 5 bases at V and 0 bases at J, with 15 bases between the two ends. This CDR3 is 17 amino acids long. Germline lookup yields CDR1 SGHRS and CDR2 YFSETQ. The CDR3 DNA is TGCGCCAGCAGATTTATAGGTGGAAGCTCTGGGGCCAACGTCCTGACTTTC. It is translated as CASRFIGGSSGANVLTF.

The chain has TRBV7-2 and TRBJ1-6, with 10 bases fitting TRBD1. Germline CDR1 and CDR2: SGHTA and FQGNSA. The ends lost 5 bases at V and 7 bases at J; junction bases unmatched: 5. This CDR3 has 15 amino acids. For the CDR3, the DNA is TGTGCCAGCAGCGTAGGACAGGGGGGAAATTCACCCCTCCACTTT. It codes for CASSVGQGGNSPLHF.